Listed below are T cell receptor beta chains from one sample, sequenced in a study of blood T cell repertoires in COVID-19. Only in-frame clones appear in the TCRdb table, and some are missing; sequencing was by immunoSEQ multiplex PCR. The table lists some 240,000 clones, 75% to 90% of them singletons. Sequencing was carried out using peripheral blood. The receptors here all came from a man aged 60 to 75 who had recovered from COVID-19. Both conserved end residues are part of each CDR3. A D gene is named only where the DNA matches it firmly. The size entry is marked missing in some rows and otherwise reads once, few, many or a size class.

CDR3 protein: CASRPPGVNTGELFF; CDR3 DNA: TGTGCCAGCCGCCCCCCGGGAGTCAACACCGGGGAGCTGTTTTTT; D gene: -; clone size: -; V gene: TRBV7-2; J gene: TRBJ2-2
CDR3 protein: CASSPHEVTYGYTF; CDR3 DNA: TGTGCCAGCAGCCCCCATGAGGTTACCTATGGCTACACCTTC; D gene: -; clone size: -; V gene: TRBV9; J gene: TRBJ1-2
CDR3 protein: CASRPRMNTEAFF; CDR3 DNA: TGTGCCAGCAGGCCGCGGATGAACACTGAAGCTTTCTTT; D gene: -; clone size: once; V gene: TRBV12-3/TRBV12-4; J gene: TRBJ1-1
CDR3 protein: CASSQDEDYGYTF; CDR3 DNA: TGTGCCAGCAGCCAAGATGAGGACTATGGCTACACCTTC; D gene: -; clone size: -; V gene: TRBV4-2; J gene: TRBJ1-2
CDR3 protein: CASSRQQIYNEQFF; CDR3 DNA: TGTGCCAGCAGTAGACAGCAGATCTACAATGAGCAGTTCTTC; D gene: -; clone size: -; V gene: TRBV14; J gene: TRBJ2-1
CDR3 protein: CASSLREGSTDTQYF; CDR3 DNA: TGTGCCAGCAGCCTCAGGGAAGGTAGCACAGATACGCAGTATTTT; D gene: -; clone size: -; V gene: TRBV11-3; J gene: TRBJ2-3
CDR3 protein: CASSLDSSGGTDTQYF; CDR3 DNA: TGCGCCAGCAGCTTGGATTCTAGCGGGGGCACAGATACGCAGTATTTT; D gene: TRBD2; clone size: -; V gene: TRBV5-1; J gene: TRBJ2-3
CDR3 protein: CATAQGRNTEAFF; CDR3 DNA: TGTGCCACCGCCCAGGGAAGGAACACTGAAGCTTTCTTT; D gene: -; clone size: -; V gene: TRBV19; J gene: TRBJ1-1
CDR3 protein: CASSSLQEQYF; CDR3 DNA: TGTGCCAGCAGTTCACTTCAAGAGCAGTACTTC; D gene: -; clone size: -; V gene: TRBV28; J gene: TRBJ2-7
CDR3 protein: CASSPPSGGGYEQYF; CDR3 DNA: TGTGCCAGCTCACCACCCTCAGGGGGCGGCTACGAGCAGTACTTC; D gene: TRBD1; clone size: -; V gene: TRBV18; J gene: TRBJ2-7
CDR3 protein: CASSTWTGGTEQFF; CDR3 DNA: TGTGCCAGCAGCACTTGGACAGGGGGTACTGAGCAGTTCTTC; D gene: TRBD1; clone size: -; V gene: TRBV9; J gene: TRBJ2-1
CDR3 protein: CASSLMGGRGDTQYF; CDR3 DNA: TGTGCCAGCAGCTTAATGGGCGGGAGAGGAGATACGCAGTATTTT; D gene: TRBD2; clone size: -; V gene: TRBV7-2; J gene: TRBJ2-3
CDR3 protein: CASGPRPTGLSVKNIQYF; CDR3 DNA: TGCGCCAGCGGACCCCGGCCGACAGGGTTGTCGGTCAAAAACATTCAGTACTTC; D gene: TRBD1; clone size: -; V gene: TRBV5-1; J gene: TRBJ2-4
CDR3 protein: CASSPTIDRNEQFF; CDR3 DNA: TGTGCCAGCAGCCCCACAATAGACAGAAATGAGCAGTTCTTC; D gene: -; clone size: -; V gene: TRBV11-3; J gene: TRBJ2-1
CDR3 protein: CASSLPGGYGYTF; CDR3 DNA: TGTGCCAGCAGCTTACCGGGGGGGTATGGCTACACCTTC; D gene: -; clone size: -; V gene: TRBV7-3; J gene: TRBJ1-2
CDR3 protein: CASSKFGTSGSTYEQYF; CDR3 DNA: TGTGCCAGCAGCAAATTCGGGACTAGCGGGAGTACGTACGAGCAGTACTTC; D gene: TRBD2; clone size: -; V gene: TRBV3-1/TRBV3-2; J gene: TRBJ2-7
CDR3 protein: CASSLQGATGNTIYF; CDR3 DNA: TGTGCCAGCTCCCTACAGGGGGCGACTGGAAACACCATATATTTT; D gene: TRBD1; clone size: -; V gene: TRBV18; J gene: TRBJ1-3
CDR3 protein: CASSSSGRAYNEQFF; CDR3 DNA: TGTGCCAGCAGCTCTAGCGGGAGGGCGTACAATGAGCAGTTCTTC; D gene: TRBD2; clone size: -; V gene: TRBV7-2; J gene: TRBJ2-1
CDR3 protein: CASRPGLAGAADTQYF; CDR3 DNA: TGCGCCAGCAGACCGGGACTAGCGGGAGCAGCAGATACGCAGTATTTT; D gene: TRBD2; clone size: -; V gene: TRBV4-1; J gene: TRBJ2-3
CDR3 protein: CASRPSPGSYEQYF; CDR3 DNA: TGTGCCAGCAGACCCTCCCCGGGCTCCTACGAGCAGTACTTC; D gene: -; clone size: -; V gene: TRBV6-5; J gene: TRBJ2-7
CDR3 protein: CASAQNTGELFF; CDR3 DNA: TGTGCCAGCGCGCAGAACACCGGGGAGCTGTTTTTT; D gene: -; clone size: -; V gene: TRBV6-4; J gene: TRBJ2-2
CDR3 protein: CASSLGLAMLETQYF; CDR3 DNA: TGTGCCAGCAGCTTGGGACTAGCGATGTTGGAGACCCAGTACTTC; D gene: TRBD2; clone size: -; V gene: TRBV7-8; J gene: TRBJ2-5
CDR3 protein: CASSHPPRTDLRFTDTQYF; CDR3 DNA: TGTGCCAGCAGCCACCCCCCCCGGACAGATCTGAGGTTCACAGATACGCAGTATTTT; D gene: -; clone size: -; V gene: TRBV3-1/TRBV3-2; J gene: TRBJ2-3
CDR3 protein: CASSYSGQGNEKLFF; CDR3 DNA: TGTGCCAGCAGTTACTCTGGCCAGGGGAATGAAAAACTGTTTTTT; D gene: -; clone size: -; V gene: TRBV6-6; J gene: TRBJ1-4
CDR3 protein: CASSLLVNTEAFF; CDR3 DNA: TGTGCCAGCAGCTTGTTAGTGAACACTGAAGCTTTCTTT; D gene: -; clone size: -; V gene: TRBV5-5; J gene: TRBJ1-1
CDR3 protein: CASGPRGGQETQYF; CDR3 DNA: TGTGCCAGCGGGCCCCGTGGGGGGCAAGAGACCCAGTACTTC; D gene: -; clone size: -; V gene: TRBV9; J gene: TRBJ2-5
CDR3 protein: CASSVGTSGITDTQYF; CDR3 DNA: TGTGCCAGCAGCGTAGGAACTAGCGGAATCACAGATACGCAGTATTTT; D gene: TRBD2; clone size: -; V gene: TRBV9; J gene: TRBJ2-3
CDR3 protein: CASSPPGNQPQHF; CDR3 DNA: TGTGCCAGCAGTCCCCCGGGCAATCAGCCCCAGCATTTT; D gene: -; clone size: once; V gene: TRBV27; J gene: TRBJ1-5
CDR3 protein: CASRLNSGANVLTF; CDR3 DNA: TGTGCCAGCAGACTGAACTCTGGGGCCAACGTCCTGACTTTC; D gene: -; clone size: -; V gene: TRBV27; J gene: TRBJ2-6
CDR3 protein: CASSESGRGYNEQFF; CDR3 DNA: TGTGCCAGCAGTGAAAGTGGGAGAGGGTACAATGAGCAGTTCTTC; D gene: -; clone size: -; V gene: TRBV2; J gene: TRBJ2-1
CDR3 protein: CASSLGGTGLTETQYF; CDR3 DNA: TGTGCCAGCAGCTTAGGAGGGACAGGGTTGACGGAGACCCAGTACTTC; D gene: TRBD1; clone size: -; V gene: TRBV7-7; J gene: TRBJ2-5
CDR3 protein: CASSQVGGGYAEAFF; CDR3 DNA: TGTGCCAGCAGCCAAGTTGGGGGAGGTTACGCTGAAGCTTTCTTT; D gene: -; clone size: -; V gene: TRBV14; J gene: TRBJ1-1
CDR3 protein: CASSKGRAVGTGELFF; CDR3 DNA: TGTGCCAGCAGCAAAGGGAGGGCTGTAGGCACCGGGGAGCTGTTTTTT; D gene: TRBD2; clone size: -; V gene: TRBV7-3; J gene: TRBJ2-2
CDR3 protein: CASSEGGYNEQFF; CDR3 DNA: TGTGCCAGCAGTGAAGGCGGATACAATGAGCAGTTCTTC; D gene: -; clone size: once; V gene: TRBV6-1; J gene: TRBJ2-1
CDR3 protein: CASSNRATSSPLHF; CDR3 DNA: TGTGCCAGCAGTAACCGGGCCACTAGTTCACCCCTCCACTTT; D gene: -; clone size: -; V gene: TRBV27; J gene: TRBJ1-6
CDR3 protein: CSASPTSGGNEQFF; CDR3 DNA: TGCAGTGCTAGTCCGACTAGCGGGGGGAATGAGCAGTTCTTC; D gene: TRBD2; clone size: -; V gene: TRBV20-1; J gene: TRBJ2-1
CDR3 protein: CASSLNRELEQFF; CDR3 DNA: TGTGCCAGCAGCTTAAATAGAGAACTGGAGCAGTTCTTC; D gene: -; clone size: -; V gene: TRBV7-3; J gene: TRBJ2-1
CDR3 protein: CASSPGQRYSGEQYF; CDR3 DNA: TGTGCCAGCAGTCCCGGACAGAGATACTCGGGGGAGCAGTACTTC; D gene: -; clone size: -; V gene: TRBV11-2; J gene: TRBJ2-7
CDR3 protein: CASSSDRGGRNSPLHF; CDR3 DNA: TGTGCCAGCAGTTCGGACAGGGGCGGAAGAAATTCACCCCTCCACTTT; D gene: TRBD1; clone size: -; V gene: TRBV28; J gene: TRBJ1-6
CDR3 protein: CASARDNGPYEQYF; CDR3 DNA: TGTGCCAGCGCCCGGGACAACGGACCCTACGAGCAGTACTTC; D gene: -; clone size: -; V gene: TRBV2; J gene: TRBJ2-7
CDR3 protein: CASSQVTETGELFF; CDR3 DNA: TGTGCCAGCAGCCAAGTGACGGAGACCGGGGAGCTGTTTTTT; D gene: -; clone size: few; V gene: TRBV3-1/TRBV3-2; J gene: TRBJ2-2